These 18 T cell receptor beta chains were all obtained from the same sample, sequenced in a study of patients and donors after allogeneic stem cell transplantation. TCRdb ran MiXCR on the RT-PCR reads and lists one entry per CDR3 protein. The sample yields about a million distinct CDR3 sequences, 15% to 20% seen once. Sequencing used blood, either unsorted or a sorted T cell fraction (not recorded which). The receptors were gathered from a human donor who was either an allogeneic HSCT recipient or a stem cell or donor lymphocyte infusion donor (not recorded which). It is not recorded whose cells these are; they may come from a transplant donor.

This clonotype was seen at least ten times. The chain is built from TRBV5-1 and TRBJ2-7; unclear D gene. The V and J ends lost 4 bases and 5 bases respectively, with 16 bases between them. Germline CDR1 SGHRS, CDR2 YFSETQ. The CDR3 is 14 residues long. The DNA for the CDR3 is TGCGCCAGCAGCCATAGTTGGGGTAGGGACGAGCAGTACTTC. It translates to CASSHSWGRDEQYF.

This clonotype was found a few times. The chain combines TRBV7-2 with TRBJ1-1; no clear D gene. This CDR3 region has 11 residues. Trimming took off 8 bases at V and 7 bases at J, with 11 bases between the two ends. Germline V gene lookup returns CDR1 SGHTA and CDR2 FQGNSA. CDR3 DNA sequence: TGTGCCAGCCTTGGACTGAGTGAAGCTTTCTTT. Protein: CASLGLSEAFF.

This clonotype occurred many times. The junction departs from germline at one end; a sequencing error may be responsible. The V gene is TRBV5-1, the J gene TRBJ2-3, with D perhaps matching TRBD2 (7 bases). This CDR3 has 14 residues. The germline CDR1 and CDR2 sequences are SGHRS and YFSETQ. The DNA for the CDR3 is TGTGCCAGCAGCCTAGGGGGGGGAGCAGATACGCAGTATTTT. Its translation is CASSLGGGADTQYF.

The chain links TRBV7-9 to TRBJ2-3; 7 nucleotides match TRBD1. The germline V gene has CDR1 SEHNR and CDR2 FQNEAQ (reference sequence). This CDR3 is built from 17 residues. Trimming took 4 bases from V and 2 from J; bases not matched to a gene: 12. The CDR3 spells CASSSPTGPGPTDTQYF. The CDR3 DNA reads TGTGCCAGCAGCTCCCCGACAGGGCCCGGCCCCACAGATACGCAGTATTTT. The variable domain in full, with the rest retrieved from reference TRBV7-9 and TRBJ2-3, is DTGVSQNPRHKITKRGQNVTFRCDPISEHNRLYWYRQTLGQGPEFLTYFQNEAQLEKSRLLSDRFSAERPKGSFSTLEIQRTEQGDSAMYLCASSSPTGPGPTDTQYFGPGTRLTVL.

The J gene is TRBJ2-1, the V gene TRBV4-2; D remains unclear. The CDR3 spans 13 residues. Germline V gene sequence: CDR1 LGHNA, CDR2 YNFKEQ. The V end was cut by 3 bases, the J end by 9 bases, with 12 bases between. The CDR3 loop is CASSQRLESEQFF. The CDR3 DNA follows: TGTGCCAGCAGCCAGAGACTCGAAAGTGAGCAGTTCTTC.

V usage is TRBV7-9 and J usage is TRBJ2-1, with 15 bases identical to TRBD2. J lost 1 base, V lost 11 bases, and 9 bases had no gene match. Germline CDR1 and CDR2: SEHNR and FQNEAQ (reference sequence). The CDR3 sequence is 17 residues long. The CDR3 DNA sequence: TGTGCCGGCTGCAAAGGACTAGCGGGAGGGTCCTACAATGAGCAGTTCTTC. It encodes CAGCKGLAGGSYNEQFF.

This clonotype was found many times. V and J are TRBV5-1 and TRBJ2-7; possible D gene TRBD1, 6 bases. Trimming took 2 bases from V and 0 from J, leaving 9 bases between them. CDR3 length equals 14 residues. The V gene's germline CDR1 is SGHRS and CDR2 YFSETQ. The CDR3 bases are TGCGCCAGCAGCTTCGACAGGATCTCCTACGAGCAGTACTTC. This gives the protein CASSFDRISYEQYF.

This clonotype was counted between two and nine times. The rearrangement links TRBV11-2 to TRBJ2-7; D may correspond to TRBD1 or TRBD2 (5 bases each). V lost 2 bases, J lost 4 bases, and 24 bases lay in between. The CDR3 extends over 18 amino acids. CDR1 SGHAT and CDR2 FQNNGV come from the germline V gene. This chain's CDR3 is CASSLRGTLNLVGYEQYF. The CDR3 bases are TGTGCCAGCAGCTTACGTGGGACGCTTAACCTCGTGGGGTACGAGCAGTACTTC.

The chain combines TRBV20-1 with TRBJ2-2; TRBD1 might be the D (6 bases). The germline V gene has CDR1 DFQATT and CDR2 SNEGSKA (reference sequence). The CDR3 extends over 15 amino acids. Trimming cost V 6 bases and J 4 bases, with 18 bases left between them. The CDR3: CSARRGSRATGELFF. CDR3 nucleotides: TGCAGTGCCCGTAGGGGGAGTAGGGCCACCGGGGAGCTGTTTTTT.

This clonotype occurred a few times. The chain carries TRBV5-1 and TRBJ2-1; TRBD2 is a possible D gene (6 bases). Germline V CDR1 and CDR2: SGHRS, YFSETQ. The V end lost 4 bases, the J end lost 9 bases, and 20 bases lay between the germline ends. This CDR3 is 15 amino acids long. CDR3 DNA sequence: TGCGCCAGCAGCGTAAGCCTGACGGGGGACTCTGAGCAGTTCTTC. It codes for CASSVSLTGDSEQFF. Full variable domain (remainder filled in from reference TRBV5-1 and TRBJ2-1): KAGVTQTPRYLIKTRGQQVTLSCSPISGHRSVSWYQQTPGQGLQFLFEYFSETQRNKGNFPGRFSGRQFSNSRSEMNVSTLELGDSALYLCASSVSLTGDSEQFFGPGTRLTVL.

The chain is built from TRBV5-8 and TRBJ2-1; 10 nucleotides match TRBD1. Germline CDR1 SGHTS, CDR2 YDEGEE. V shed 5 bases and J 6 bases; nucleotides not matched to a gene: 5. The CDR3 extends over 14 amino acids. CDR3 sequence (DNA): TGTGCCAGCAGGACAGGGGGCGTAAGCAATGAGCAGTTCTTC. Amino acids: CASRTGGVSNEQFF.

In this sample, this clonotype turned up a few times. The chain links TRBV30 to TRBJ2-1, with D tentatively TRBD2 (6 bases). CDR3 length equals 12 residues. V was clipped by 5 bases and J by 6 bases, with 11 bases between them. Per germline, CDR1 GTSNPN and CDR2 SVGIG (reference sequence). The CDR3: CAWDSGTNEQFF. The CDR3 region has the DNA TGTGCCTGGGATAGCGGTACCAATGAGCAGTTCTTC.

J is TRBJ2-3 and V is TRBV29-1; perhaps TRBD2 as D (7 bases). V was cut by 7 bases and J by 2 bases, with 13 bases left in between. Germline lookup yields CDR1 SQVTM and CDR2 ANQGSEA. The CDR3 totals 13 residues. The CDR3: CSGGGLYTDTQYF. The CDR3 region has the DNA TGCAGCGGGGGGGGCCTCTACACAGATACGCAGTATTTT.

This clonotype showed up just a few times. The J gene is TRBJ1-5, the V gene TRBV20-1; D unresolved. From germline, CDR1 is DFQATT and CDR2 SNEGSKA (reference sequence). Trimming removed 2 bases at V and 2 bases at J, with 7 bases between. The CDR3 sequence is 13 residues long. The CDR3: CSARQPGNQPQHF. CDR3 sequence (DNA): TGCAGTGCTAGACAACCAGGCAATCAGCCCCAGCATTTT.

This clonotype was picked up a small number of times. Relative to the germline gene, one junction end is altered; a read error may explain this. The V and J genes are TRBV5-6 and TRBJ2-1, with TRBD1 identical over 7 bases. Germline V gene data show CDR1 as SGHDT and CDR2 as YYEEEE. This CDR3 spans 13 amino acids. In DNA form, the CDR3 reads TGTGCCAGCAGCCCGACAGGGTCCGGGGAGCATCTCTTC. Protein sequence: CASSPTGSGEHLF.

There are a few counts of this clonotype. The chain joins TRBV12-3 or TRBV12-4 to TRBJ2-1; D is ambiguous. Trimming stripped 0 bases from V and 7 bases from J, with 7 bases between. This CDR3 spans 13 amino acids. The CDR3 loop reads CASSLAEKNEQFF. In DNA form, the CDR3 reads TGTGCCAGCAGTTTAGCCGAAAAGAATGAGCAGTTCTTC.

This sequence joins TRBV4-1 and TRBJ2-5; 10 positions match TRBD2. CDR3 length: 15 residues. The V and J ends lost 3 bases and 2 bases, in that order; junction bases with no gene match: 3. Germline CDR1 MGHRA, CDR2 YSYEKL. The DNA for the CDR3 is TGCGCCAGCAGCCAGATGACTAGCGGGCAAGAGACCCAGTACTTC. This sequence encodes CASSQMTSGQETQYF.

The genes are TRBV10-3 and TRBJ1-5; no clear D. The V end was cut by 0 bases, the J end by 7 bases, with 10 bases between. In germline, CDR1 is ENHRY, CDR2 SYGVKD. The CDR3 totals 14 residues. Written as DNA, the CDR3 is TGTGCCATCAGTGAGTCGGGTAGTGGGCAGCCCCAGCATTTT. Its translation is CAISESGSGQPQHF.